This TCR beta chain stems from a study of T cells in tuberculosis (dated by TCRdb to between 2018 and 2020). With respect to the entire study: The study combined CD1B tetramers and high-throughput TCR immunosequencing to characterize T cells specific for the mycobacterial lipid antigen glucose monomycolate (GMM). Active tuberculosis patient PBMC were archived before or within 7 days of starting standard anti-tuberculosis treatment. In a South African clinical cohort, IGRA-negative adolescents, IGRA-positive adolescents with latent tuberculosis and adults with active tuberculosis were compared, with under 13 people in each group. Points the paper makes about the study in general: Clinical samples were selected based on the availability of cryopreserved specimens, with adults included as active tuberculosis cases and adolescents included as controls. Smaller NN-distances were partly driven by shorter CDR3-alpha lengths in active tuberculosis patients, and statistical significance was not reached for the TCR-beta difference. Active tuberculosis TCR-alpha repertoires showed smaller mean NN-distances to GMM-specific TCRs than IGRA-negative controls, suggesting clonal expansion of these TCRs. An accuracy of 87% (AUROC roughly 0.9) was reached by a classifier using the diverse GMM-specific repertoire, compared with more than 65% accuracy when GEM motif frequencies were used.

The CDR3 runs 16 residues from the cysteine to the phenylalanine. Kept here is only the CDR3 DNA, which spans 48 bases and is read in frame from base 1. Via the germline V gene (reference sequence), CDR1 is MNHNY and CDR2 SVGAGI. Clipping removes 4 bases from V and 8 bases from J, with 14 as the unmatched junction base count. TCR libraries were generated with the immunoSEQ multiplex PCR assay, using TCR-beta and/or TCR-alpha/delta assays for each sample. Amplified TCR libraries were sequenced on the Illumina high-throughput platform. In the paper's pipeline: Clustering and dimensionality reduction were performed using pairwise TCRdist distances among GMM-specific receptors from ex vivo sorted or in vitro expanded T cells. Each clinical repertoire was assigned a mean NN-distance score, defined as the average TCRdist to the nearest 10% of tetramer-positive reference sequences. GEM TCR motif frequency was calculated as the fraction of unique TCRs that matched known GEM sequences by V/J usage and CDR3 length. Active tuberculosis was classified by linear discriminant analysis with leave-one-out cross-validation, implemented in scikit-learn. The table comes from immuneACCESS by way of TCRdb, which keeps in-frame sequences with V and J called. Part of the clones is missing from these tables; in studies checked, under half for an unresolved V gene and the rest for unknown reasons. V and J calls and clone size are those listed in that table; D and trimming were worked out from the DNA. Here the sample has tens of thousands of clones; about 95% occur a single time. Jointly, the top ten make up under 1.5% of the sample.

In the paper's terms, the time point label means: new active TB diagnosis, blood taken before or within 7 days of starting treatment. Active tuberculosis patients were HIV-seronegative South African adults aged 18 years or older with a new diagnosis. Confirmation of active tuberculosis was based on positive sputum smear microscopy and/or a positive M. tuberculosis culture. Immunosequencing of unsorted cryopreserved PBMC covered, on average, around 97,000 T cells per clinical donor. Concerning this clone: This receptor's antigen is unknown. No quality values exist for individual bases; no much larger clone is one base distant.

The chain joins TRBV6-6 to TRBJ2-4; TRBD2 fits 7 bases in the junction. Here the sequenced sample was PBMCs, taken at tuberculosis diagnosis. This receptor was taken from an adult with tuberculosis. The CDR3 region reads CASSFRREGRGDIQYF. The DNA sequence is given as TGTGCCAGCAGTTTTAGGAGGGAGGGCCGCGGGGACATTCAGTACTTC.